This T cell receptor beta chain was sequenced during a study of identical twins. The study's findings and limits: The study found that models underestimated out-of-frame TCR alpha sharing in monozygotic twins. Out-of-frame alpha sequences shared by twins were enriched for low generation probability. Insertion counts were lower in abundant cord blood beta clonotypes, a trend that memory repertoires did not show. Sharing of beta out-of-frame sequences by twins showed a weaker excess.

On this clonotype itself: Its cognate antigen is unknown.

TCRdb re-called the 5' RACE reads with MiXCR, one entry per CDR3 protein. Here the sample spans approximately 1.8 million distinct CDR3 sequences, about 32% being singletons. The V gene lost 0 bases and the J gene lost 1 base, with 10 bases spanning the gap. CDR3 size: 15 residues. The germline V gene has CDR1 PRHDT and CDR2 FYEKMQ (reference sequence). The TCR comes from a newborn girl in good health. Input material: cord blood. V is TRBV13 and J is TRBJ2-7, with D possibly being TRBD1 or TRBD2 (5 bases each). CDR3 protein: CASSLGGDLSYEQYF. CDR3 bases: TGTGCCAGCAGCTTAGGCGGGGACCTTTCCTACGAGCAGTACTTC.